The rows below give T cell receptor beta chains drawn from one sample of a study of shared clonotypes between healthy human individuals. Clones were read by immunoSEQ multiplex PCR, and TCRdb kept only the in-frame ones, dropping some. This sample has hundreds of thousands of clones; 98% occur once, and the top ten carry 0.3%. The specimen sequenced was naive CD8+ T cells sorted from blood. The receptor source for this set is a man aged 30 to 45 in good health. Each CDR3 is given without its conserved first and last residue. Size tells how often a clone was seen (once, few, many) or the class of an expanded clone, and some rows leave it out.

>.|TRBJ1-2|TRBV6-5
ASSYRAEYGYT
>.|TRBJ2-1|TRBV2
ASSLGTGGEWGEQF
>.|TRBJ1-5|TRBV27
ASSLTGFSNQPQH
>once|TRBJ2-3|TRBV29-1
SVLGGNFTDTQY
>.|TRBJ1-1|TRBV29-1
SGLADTEAF
>once|TRBJ2-7|TRBV6-5
ASSYTALAGTYEQY
>.|TRBJ2-3|TRBV4-1
ASSPLHGRLTDTQY
>.|TRBJ2-4|TRBV21-1
ASSNRDRGLSAKNIQY
>.|TRBJ1-4|TRBV4-2
ASSQRQSYEKLF
>.|TRBJ1-2|TRBV29-1
SVEETGDLYGYT
>.|TRBJ1-4|TRBV7-9
ASSRITGAGEKLF